The 32 T cell receptor beta chains below come from one sample, sequenced in a study of response to subunit inactivated influenza vaccine. TCRdb re-called the RT-PCR reads through MiXCR, storing one row per CDR3 protein. The sample has over 800,000 distinct CDR3 sequences; 21% are singletons. Sequencing was performed on PBMCs from blood, taken 5 to 6 days after vaccination. These receptors all come from a man over 45 who received an inactivated influenza vaccine.

The chain uses TRBV7-9 and TRBJ2-7; TRBD2 agrees at 8 bases. The CDR3 is 17 residues long. Trimming at V came to 1 base and at J to 7 bases, leaving 15 bases not matched to a gene. Germline values: CDR1 SEHNR, CDR2 FQNEAQ (reference sequence). The CDR3 spells CASSLGPVVAGSGEQYF. The CDR3 DNA sequence: TGTGCCAGCAGCTTAGGCCCCGTGGTAGCGGGGTCGGGTGAGCAGTACTTC.

This clonotype was seen ten or more times. This chain uses TRBV29-1 with TRBJ2-1; possibly TRBD1 for D (6 bases). CDR1 and CDR2 (germline): SQVTM, ANQGSEA. The CDR3 spans 14 residues. V was shortened by 4 bases and J by 2 bases, with 12 bases between the two germline ends. CDR3 loop: CSVAPQGPYNEQFF. The CDR3, as DNA: TGCAGCGTTGCGCCACAGGGCCCCTACAATGAGCAGTTCTTC.

This clonotype was found a few times. The chain uses TRBV5-4 and TRBJ2-1; weak D call: TRBD1 (6 bases). Trimming took 0 bases from V and 8 from J, leaving 12 bases between them. The V gene's germline CDR1 is SGHNT and CDR2 YYREEE (reference sequence). This CDR3 spans 14 amino acids. The CDR3 sequence: CASSLAQGYYEQFF. DNA for the CDR3: TGTGCCAGCAGCTTGGCCCAGGGGTACTATGAGCAGTTCTTC.

This sequence joins TRBV6-1 and TRBJ2-7; D is perhaps TRBD2 (6 bases). Germline values: CDR1 MNHNS, CDR2 SASEGT. This CDR3 comprises 13 residues. Trimming stripped 6 bases from V and 2 bases from J, with 11 bases between. In nucleotides, the CDR3 is TGTGCCAGCAGGGGGGGACTGGCCTACGAGCAGTACTTC. It yields the protein CASRGGLAYEQYF.

The CDR3 DNA is TGTGCCAGCAGCCAAGTAGGGGTTCGAGAGACCCAGTACTTC. It yields the protein CASSQVGVRETQYF. This chain connects TRBV4-2 to TRBJ2-5, with D possibly TRBD1 on 5 matching bases. The CDR3 loop spans 14 amino acids. The V gene lost 1 base and the J gene lost 4 bases, with 10 bases spanning the gap. Germline V gives CDR1 LGHNA, CDR2 YNFKEQ.

The chain recombines TRBV4-2 with TRBJ1-4, with D possibly matching TRBD1 (6 bases). Deletions cut 1 base from V and 5 bases from J, with 14 bases between. Germline CDR1 is LGHNA and CDR2 is YNFKEQ. The CDR3 sequence is 16 residues long. The CDR3 bases are TGTGCCAGCAGCCAAGGGGTACAGGGAGGAAATGAAAAACTGTTTTTT. This sequence encodes CASSQGVQGGNEKLFF.

This clonotype was seen only a few times. The chain has TRBV7-2 and TRBJ2-5; 8 positions match TRBD1. Germline assignment: CDR1 SGHTA and CDR2 FQGNSA. This CDR3 has 16 amino acids. V dropped 0 bases and J dropped 2; count of bases not matched to a gene: 5. CDR3 nucleotide sequence: TGTGCCAGCAGCTTAGCCAGGACAGGGCTACAAGAGACCCAGTACTTC. Translation: CASSLARTGLQETQYF.

This chain uses TRBV6-5 with TRBJ2-3; 8 nucleotides match TRBD2. Unmatched junction bases numbered 5, after V lost 5 bases and J lost 10 bases. There are 12 residues in the CDR3. Germline assignment: CDR1 MNHEY and CDR2 SVGAGI. CDR3 DNA sequence: TGTGCCAGCAGTACCGGGACTAGGGCGCAGTATTTT. Protein sequence: CASSTGTRAQYF.

The V call is TRBV25-1, the J call TRBJ2-7; 11 bases map to TRBD1. Germline loops: CDR1 MGHDK, CDR2 SYGVNS. Trimming cost V 1 base and J 5 bases; bases outside gene matches: 10. The CDR3 spans 17 residues. The CDR3, as DNA: TGTGCCAGCAGTGAATTTGGACAGGGGGCTTCTCTAGACGAGCAGTACTTC. This codes for CASSEFGQGASLDEQYF.

The chain links TRBV20-1 to TRBJ2-5, with D possibly TRBD2 on 5 matching bases. The germline gives CDR1 DFQATT, CDR2 SNEGSKA (reference sequence). V lost 0 bases, J lost 2 bases, and 10 bases lay in between. The CDR3 runs to 14 residues. In DNA, the CDR3 is TGCAGTGCTAGAGATATGTCGGGACAAGAGACCCAGTACTTC. Translation gives CSARDMSGQETQYF.

Here the CDR3 DNA reads TGTGCCAGCAGCCAAACCTTCACCTCCTACGAGCAGTACTTC. This translates into CASSQTFTSYEQYF. The chain is built from TRBV6-2 or TRBV6-3 and TRBJ2-7, with unresolved D. The CDR3 extends over 14 amino acids. From germline, CDR1 is MNHEY and CDR2 SVGEGT. V lost 6 bases to trimming and J lost 0 bases, with 12 bases between them.

J is TRBJ1-4 and V is TRBV6-5; D not resolved. The germline V and J ends were trimmed by 0 bases and 10 bases, with 9 bases remaining between them. CDR3 size: 13 residues. CDR1 MNHEY and CDR2 SVGAGI come from the germline V gene. The DNA for the CDR3 is TGTGCCAGCAGTTACTCAGGGAAGGGAAAACTGTTTTTT. Its translation: CASSYSGKGKLFF.

The rearrangement links TRBV4-2 to TRBJ2-3; 7 bases are a match to TRBD2. The germline CDR1 and CDR2 sequences are LGHNA and YNFKEQ. The CDR3 loop spans 16 amino acids. The trim removed 0 bases at V and 2 bases at J, leaving 5 bases unmatched. The DNA for the CDR3 is TGTGCCAGCAGCCAAGACGGGCTAGCGGCCACAGATACGCAGTATTTT. This sequence encodes CASSQDGLAATDTQYF.

The chain couples TRBV15 to TRBJ2-7; TRBD1 is a possible D gene (6 bases). The germline V and J ends were trimmed by 1 base and 3 bases, with 10 bases remaining between them. The CDR3 loop spans 14 amino acids. Germline loops: CDR1 LNHNV, CDR2 YYDKDF (reference sequence). For the CDR3, the DNA is TGTGCCACCAGCAGAGCTGGGGGCCACTACGAGCAGTACTTC. It yields the protein CATSRAGGHYEQYF.

The table lists this clonotype with a few counts. The chain recombines TRBV6-4 with TRBJ2-2; D is possibly TRBD2 (6 bases). This CDR3 comprises 14 residues. V gave up 5 bases and J gave up 3 bases, with 10 bases separating them. Germline V gene sequence: CDR1 MRHNA, CDR2 SNTAGT. CDR3 in DNA: TGTGCCAGCAGTCTGACTAGATACACCGGGGAGCTGTTTTTT. It codes for CASSLTRYTGELFF.

The chain couples TRBV6-2 or TRBV6-3 to TRBJ1-1, with TRBD1 identical over 12 bases. Germline values: CDR1 MNHEY, CDR2 SVGEGT. The CDR3 loop spans 19 amino acids. J was trimmed by 4 bases and V by 6 bases; bases with no gene match: 18. The CDR3 here is CASSPRPGTGGFLVTEAFF. The CDR3 bases are TGTGCCAGCAGCCCCCGGCCCGGGACAGGGGGCTTTTTGGTCACTGAAGCTTTCTTT.

This clonotype has just a few counts. V usage is TRBV20-1 and J usage is TRBJ2-1, with TRBD1 matching 9 bases. The germline V gene has CDR1 DFQATT and CDR2 SNEGSKA (reference sequence). This CDR3 is 17 amino acids long. V dropped 6 bases and J dropped 3; count of bases not matched to a gene: 15. In DNA form, the CDR3 reads TGCAGTGCCGATCCCTCAAGCTGGGACAGGGACTACAATGAGCAGTTCTTC. Encoded protein: CSADPSSWDRDYNEQFF.

The chain recombines TRBV29-1 with TRBJ1-2, with D possibly matching TRBD1 (5 bases). The CDR3 consists of 14 residues. V was clipped by 0 bases and J by 4 bases, with 12 bases between them. Germline CDR1 and CDR2: SQVTM and ANQGSEA. CDR3 sequence: CSVEDPLRGYGYTF. CDR3 coding DNA: TGCAGCGTTGAAGATCCCCTGAGGGGCTATGGCTACACCTTC.

The rearrangement uses TRBV4-1 and TRBJ2-6; TRBD1 matches 9 bases. Germline V gene lookup returns CDR1 MGHRA and CDR2 YSYEKL. The CDR3 consists of 19 residues. V trimming: 0 bases; J trimming: 7 bases; junction bases outside the gene matches: 13. CDR3 nucleotide sequence: TGCGCCAGCAGCCAAGATTCGGGACAGGGAGTACGGGTTGCCAACGTCCTGACTTTC. It is translated as CASSQDSGQGVRVANVLTF.

Here the CDR3 reads CASSLQASGSLTGELFF. DNA for the CDR3: TGTGCCAGCAGCTTACAAGCTAGCGGGAGTCTAACCGGGGAGCTGTTTTTT. The chain links TRBV7-6 to TRBJ2-2; TRBD2 agrees at 10 bases. The trim removed 2 bases at V and 5 bases at J, leaving 8 bases unmatched. The CDR3 consists of 17 residues. The germline gives CDR1 SGHVS, CDR2 FNYEAQ.

This clonotype showed up many times. The chain recombines TRBV5-5 with TRBJ2-4, with D hard to call. This CDR3 has 13 amino acids. V was trimmed by 6 bases and J by 0 bases, leaving 7 bases between them. Germline CDR1 is SGHKS and CDR2 is YYEKEE (reference sequence). CDR3 loop: CASTPLAKNIQYF. The CDR3 DNA sequence: TGTGCCAGCACCCCCCTAGCCAAAAACATTCAGTACTTC.

There are many counts of this clonotype. The chain combines TRBV24-1 with TRBJ2-3; TRBD2 matches at 8 bases. The CDR3 runs to 13 residues. With 9 bases clipped from V and 1 base from J, the junction kept 2 bases outside the gene matches. CDR1 KGHDR and CDR2 SFDVKD come from the germline V gene. The CDR3 DNA reads as TGTGCCACCGGAGCGGGGGGCACAGATACGCAGTATTTT. Residues: CATGAGGTDTQYF.

The count of this clonotype is one. This sequence joins TRBV20-1 and TRBJ2-3; 10 bases are a match to TRBD2. This CDR3 comprises 15 residues. J was trimmed by 2 bases and V by 5 bases; bases with no gene match: 7. Germline loops: CDR1 DFQATT, CDR2 SNEGSKA (reference sequence). CDR3 amino acids: CSAGSSGSFTDTQYF. CDR3 DNA sequence: TGCAGTGCTGGCTCTAGCGGGAGTTTCACAGATACGCAGTATTTT.

The V call is TRBV6-1, the J call TRBJ2-1; D may be TRBD2 (6 bases). Germline lookup yields CDR1 MNHNS and CDR2 SASEGT. Between the trimmed V and J ends, which lost 11 bases and 0 bases, there was a span of 14 bases. This CDR3 region has 14 residues. Here the CDR3 DNA reads TGTGCCGGAACCGGAGGGAGCTCCTACAATGAGCAGTTCTTC. The encoded protein is CAGTGGSSYNEQFF.

The chain carries TRBV27 and TRBJ2-7; TRBD1 or TRBD2 may be the D gene (5 bases each). Germline CDR1 reads MNHEY; CDR2 reads SMNVEV (reference sequence). Trimming cost V 2 bases and J 6 bases, with 14 bases left between them. This CDR3 has 14 amino acids. The CDR3 DNA reads as TGTGCCAGCAGTTTAAATACAAGAGGGGTCGAGCAGTACTTC. Translated, it gives CASSLNTRGVEQYF.

V gene TRBV20-1 combines with J gene TRBJ2-3; no reliable D call. The length of the CDR3 is 14 residues. V lost 2 bases and J 5 bases, leaving 14 bases between the germline ends. The germline V gene has CDR1 DFQATT and CDR2 SNEGSKA (reference sequence). Here the CDR3 DNA reads TGCAGTGCTAGAAAACCCGGGCATGGAGATACGCAGTATTTT. Its protein is CSARKPGHGDTQYF.

The rearrangement links TRBV7-2 to TRBJ2-7; D uncertain. The V end was cut by 5 bases, the J end by 5 bases, with 10 bases between. Germline lookup yields CDR1 SGHTA and CDR2 FQGNSA. The CDR3 is made up of 12 amino acids. CDR3 protein: CASSPAFHEQYF. In nucleotides, the CDR3 is TGTGCCAGCAGCCCAGCCTTCCACGAGCAGTACTTC.

This clonotype was seen a handful of times. The chain joins TRBV4-3 to TRBJ1-5; 8 nucleotides align to TRBD1. The trim removed 0 bases at V and 6 bases at J, leaving 10 bases unmatched. The CDR3 is 17 residues long. Germline CDR1 is LGHNA and CDR2 is YSLEER. The CDR3 reads CASSQDRQETGVQPQHF. CDR3 DNA sequence: TGCGCCAGCAGCCAAGATAGACAGGAGACAGGGGTTCAGCCCCAGCATTTT.

The chain uses TRBV6-1 and TRBJ2-7; 11 bases map to TRBD1. V was clipped by 2 bases and J by 2 bases; unmatched bases: 5. The CDR3 spans 16 residues. CDR1 is MNHNS, CDR2 SASEGT, per germline. In DNA form, the CDR3 reads TGTGCCAGCAGTGAACGACTGGGACAGGGGGCCTACGAGCAGTACTTC. This translates into CASSERLGQGAYEQYF.

The genes are TRBV5-1 and TRBJ2-6, with D perhaps TRBD2 (5 bases). The CDR3 has 14 residues. Trimming stripped 4 bases from V and 4 bases from J, with 9 bases between. In germline, CDR1 is SGHRS, CDR2 YFSETQ. In DNA form, the CDR3 reads TGCGCCAGCAGCGGATCGGGGGGGGCCAACGTCCTGACTTTC. Amino acid sequence: CASSGSGGANVLTF.

This clonotype was counted a few times. The chain uses TRBV24-1 and TRBJ2-1, with 9 bases that match TRBD1. CDR1 is KGHDR and CDR2 is SFDVKD in the germline V gene. With 3 bases clipped from V and 9 bases from J, the junction kept 14 bases outside the gene matches. The CDR3 is 17 residues long. The CDR3 sequence is CATSDGVWGQGSREQFF. CDR3 coding DNA: TGTGCCACCAGTGATGGGGTCTGGGGACAGGGATCTCGTGAGCAGTTCTTC.

This clonotype has only a few counts. The J gene is TRBJ2-2, the V gene TRBV12-3 or TRBV12-4; D is possibly TRBD2 (7 bases). This CDR3 region has 15 residues. The V gene lost 7 bases and the J gene lost 6 bases, with 18 bases spanning the gap. The CDR3 nucleotides read TGTGCCAGCAAGAACCCCGGGGGGCAGGCCGGGGAGCTGTTTTTT. Translation: CASKNPGGQAGELFF.